This T cell receptor (beta chain) was captured by sequencing in a study of blood T cells in healthy people across ages. Germline V CDR1 and CDR2: SGHRS, YFSETQ. This CDR3 comprises 15 residues. Sample-barcoded 5' priming and a J-beta primer mix drove a second PCR of roughly 6 to 12 cycles. TCRdb independently ran MiXCR on the 5' RACE reads; one entry per CDR3 protein. In the table there are just over 1 million distinct CDR3 sequences, more than 35% of which are singletons. The sample consisted of blood. The receptor's source is a woman aged 55-69 years in good health. This sequence joins TRBV5-1 and TRBJ2-1; 7 bases map to TRBD1. The DNA end lines up better with TRBJ2-7; the J call may be wrong. CDR3 nucleotide sequence: TGCGCCAGCAGCTTGGTTCGTGCAGGGGGCTACGAGCAGTACTTC. Translating it yields CASSLVRAGGYEQYF.